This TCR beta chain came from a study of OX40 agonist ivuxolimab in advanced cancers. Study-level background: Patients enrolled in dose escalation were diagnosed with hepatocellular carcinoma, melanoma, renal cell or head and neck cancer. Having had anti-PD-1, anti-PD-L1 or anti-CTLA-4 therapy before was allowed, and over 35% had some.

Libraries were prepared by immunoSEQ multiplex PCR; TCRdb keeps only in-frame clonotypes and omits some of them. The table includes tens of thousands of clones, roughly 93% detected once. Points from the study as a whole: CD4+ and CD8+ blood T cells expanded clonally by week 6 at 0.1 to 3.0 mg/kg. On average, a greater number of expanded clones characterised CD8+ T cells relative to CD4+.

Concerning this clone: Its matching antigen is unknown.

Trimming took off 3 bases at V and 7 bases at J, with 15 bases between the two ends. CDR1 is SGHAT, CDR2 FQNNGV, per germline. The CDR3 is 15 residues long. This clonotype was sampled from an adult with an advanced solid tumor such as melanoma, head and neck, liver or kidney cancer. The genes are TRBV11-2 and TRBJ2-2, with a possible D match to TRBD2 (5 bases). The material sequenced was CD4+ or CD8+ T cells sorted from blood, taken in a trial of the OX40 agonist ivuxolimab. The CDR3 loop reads CASSFFSVRDGELFF. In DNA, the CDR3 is TGTGCCAGCAGCTTTTTTTCGGTACGGGACGGGGAGCTGTTTTTT.